One sample yielded the 19 T cell receptor beta chains listed below, sequenced in a study of T cell responses to AZD1222 COVID-19 vaccine. Assay: immunoSEQ multiplex PCR; the TCRdb copy retains only in-frame clones and omits some. The sample shows approximately 150,000 clones, roughly nine tenths of them seen only once. The source was peripheral blood, collected 28 days after the second AZD1222 dose. The receptors derive from an adult who received the AZD1222 COVID-19 vaccine.

The chain has TRBV27 and TRBJ1-6; maybe TRBD1 (5 bases). With 6 bases removed from V and 7 bases from J, the gap between germline ends came to 13 bases. The CDR3 is 14 amino acids. The germline gives CDR1 MNHEY, CDR2 SMNVEV (reference sequence). This CDR3 is CASSLGGGNSPLHF. In DNA form, the CDR3 reads TGTGCCAGCAGCCTTGGGGGAGGGAATTCACCCCTCCACTTT.

Details on this clone: The DNA is omitted, as the CDR3 cannot be located on it reliably, and the CDR3 follows TCRdb's listing. The chain is built from TRBV27 and TRBJ1-6. The length of the CDR3 is 13 amino acids, counting both ends. CDR1 MNHEY and CDR2 SMNVEV come from the germline V gene (reference sequence). The CDR3 sequence is CASSSSVISPLHF.

CDR3 DNA sequence: TGCGCCAGCAGCCAAGGGCAGGGACCTAATTCACCCCTCCACTTT. This sequence encodes CASSQGQGPNSPLHF. The chain carries TRBV4-1 and TRBJ1-6, with a weak D call TRBD1 (5 bases). The germline V gene has CDR1 MGHRA and CDR2 YSYEKL. The CDR3 totals 15 residues. V was pared by 1 base and J by 6 bases, with 10 bases between.

The chain has TRBV7-9 and TRBJ2-7; D not resolved. The length of the CDR3 is 11 residues. Germline assignment: CDR1 SEHNR and CDR2 FQNEAQ (reference sequence). V lost 7 bases, J lost 7 bases, and 11 bases lay in between. The CDR3 nucleotides are TGTGCCAGCACCTTCGGCGGTGAGCAGTACTTC. It translates to CASTFGGEQYF. Full variable domain (remainder filled in from reference TRBV7-9 and TRBJ2-7): DTGVSQNPRHKITKRGQNVTFRCDPISEHNRLYWYRQTLGQGPEFLTYFQNEAQLEKSRLLSDRFSAERPKGSFSTLEIQRTEQGDSAMYLCASTFGGEQYFGPGTRLTVT.

This clone has only a few counts. The chain carries TRBV7-8 and TRBJ1-2; D may be TRBD1 (6 bases). The CDR3 covers 15 residues. Per the germline V gene, CDR1 is SGHVS and CDR2 is FQNEAQ. The germline V and J ends were trimmed by 7 bases and 3 bases, with 18 bases remaining between them. For the CDR3, the DNA is TGTGCCAGCACCCAAAACAGGGTTAACCACTATGGCTACACCTTC. It codes for CASTQNRVNHYGYTF.

This chain connects TRBV24-1 to TRBJ2-1; 13 bases line up with TRBD2. CDR1 and CDR2 from the germline V gene are KGHDR and SFDVKD. The CDR3 sequence is 17 residues long. The V segment lost 4 bases and the J segment 6 bases; nucleotides outside the gene matches: 8. The CDR3 DNA is TGTGCCACCAGTGACCCCCAGGGACTAGCGGGAAGCAATGAGCAGTTCTTC. It specifies CATSDPQGLAGSNEQFF.

V and J are TRBV5-6 and TRBJ1-2, with 8 bases that match TRBD1. CDR1 and CDR2 (germline): SGHDT, YYEEEE. This CDR3 region has 13 residues. V lost 4 bases, J lost 7 bases, and 6 bases stayed unmatched. For the CDR3, the DNA is TGTGCCAGCAGCCCGACAGGGGAGGGTGGCTACACCTTC. Its translation: CASSPTGEGGYTF.

The chain has TRBV7-2 and TRBJ1-1; D possibly corresponds to TRBD1 (5 bases). Germline CDR1 and CDR2: SGHTA and FQGNSA. V lost 6 bases and J lost 1, with 12 bases in between. CDR3 size: 14 residues. The CDR3 sequence is CASRRGPENTEAFF. The CDR3 DNA follows: TGTGCCAGCAGGAGGGGACCCGAGAACACTGAAGCTTTCTTT.

The V call is TRBV12-3 or TRBV12-4, the J call TRBJ1-1, with 7 bases identical to TRBD1. J lost 3 bases, V lost 6 bases, and 4 bases had no gene match. This CDR3 comprises 13 residues. As DNA, the CDR3 is TGTGCCAGCAGATCAGGGGGGTACACTGAAGCTTTCTTT. Its translation is CASRSGGYTEAFF.

The chain carries TRBV18 and TRBJ1-1, with 7 bases identical to TRBD1. This CDR3 has 12 residues. In germline, CDR1 is KGHSH, CDR2 LQKENI. V dropped 6 bases and J dropped 4; count of bases not matched to a gene: 2. For the CDR3, the DNA is TGTGCCAGCTCTCAGGGGGGCACTGAAGCTTTCTTT. It is translated as CASSQGGTEAFF.

The V gene is TRBV5-1, the J gene TRBJ1-5, with TRBD1 as a possible D gene (5 bases). V dropped 0 bases and J dropped 6 bases, with 13 bases sitting between them. This CDR3 is built from 15 residues. Per germline, CDR1 SGHRS and CDR2 YFSETQ. The CDR3 is CASSLEAGIGQPQHF. DNA of the CDR3: TGCGCCAGCAGCTTGGAGGCAGGGATCGGTCAGCCCCAGCATTTT.

The V gene is TRBV7-9, the J gene TRBJ2-2, with a possible D match to TRBD2 (5 bases). Trimming cost V 5 bases and J 5 bases, with 15 bases left between them. Germline V gene lookup returns CDR1 SEHNR and CDR2 FQNEAQ (reference sequence). CDR3 length: 15 residues. CDR3 residues: CASSEDRTGTGELFF. CDR3 DNA sequence: TGTGCCAGCAGCGAGGACCGGACGGGAACCGGGGAGCTGTTTTTT.

The rearrangement joins TRBV27 to TRBJ1-5; D remains ambiguous. The germline V gene encodes CDR1 MNHEY and CDR2 SMNVEV (reference sequence). V shed 4 bases and J shed 0 bases, with 13 bases lying between them. The length of the CDR3 is 16 residues. The CDR3 protein is CASSSAGPYSNQPQHF. The CDR3 region has the DNA TGTGCCAGCAGTTCCGCCGGACCCTATAGCAATCAGCCCCAGCATTTT.

V is TRBV6-2 or TRBV6-3 and J is TRBJ2-5; D perhaps matches TRBD2 (5 bases). Trimming took 3 bases from V and 8 from J, leaving 13 bases between them. CDR1 MNHEY and CDR2 SVGEGT come from the germline V gene. The CDR3 totals 13 residues. CDR3: CASSYGEPATQYF. The CDR3 DNA reads as TGTGCCAGCAGTTATGGGGAGCCAGCTACCCAGTACTTC.

This chain links TRBV7-9 with TRBJ2-2, with 12 positions matching TRBD2. V lost 6 bases and J lost 8; bases outside the gene matches: 10. The germline V gene encodes CDR1 SEHNR and CDR2 FQNEAQ (reference sequence). CDR3 length: 16 amino acids. CDR3 residues: CASSSSGRAEVGELFF. For the CDR3, the DNA is TGTGCCAGCAGTTCTAGCGGGAGGGCCGAAGTAGGGGAGCTGTTTTTT.

In the case of this clone: Other DNA variants within this sample encode the same CDR3. This chain uses TRBV27 with TRBJ1-6; no definite D call. This CDR3 comprises 12 residues. Germline CDR1 is MNHEY and CDR2 is SMNVEV (reference sequence). V dropped 3 bases and J dropped 7 bases, with 4 bases sitting between them. In DNA form, the CDR3 reads TGTGCCAGCAGTTTGAGGAATTCACCCCTCCACTTT. It codes for CASSLRNSPLHF.

This clone showed up just once. The chain's CDR3 is CASSQTRDSSGNTIYF. DNA for the CDR3: TGTGCCAGCTCACAAACTAGGGACAGCTCTGGAAACACCATATATTTT. The V call is TRBV18, the J call TRBJ1-3, with 7 bases that match TRBD1. Germline values: CDR1 KGHSH, CDR2 LQKENI. CDR3 length equals 16 residues. The V gene end was trimmed by 4 bases and the J gene end by 0 bases; junction bases not matched to a gene: 6.

The chain carries TRBV18 and TRBJ2-5, with D perhaps matching TRBD1 (6 bases). From germline, CDR1 is KGHSH and CDR2 LQKENI. Trimming took off 3 bases at V and 5 bases at J, with 16 bases between the two ends. The CDR3 sequence is 15 residues long. CDR3 region: CASSPPGRRGETQYF. CDR3 in DNA: TGTGCCAGCTCACCGCCGGGTCGAAGGGGGGAGACCCAGTACTTC.

V is TRBV29-1 and J is TRBJ2-6; D is undetermined. Germline V gene data show CDR1 as SQVTM and CDR2 as ANQGSEA. This CDR3 is 17 amino acids long. Trimming cost V 7 bases and J 2 bases, with 21 bases left between them. The CDR3: CSDPTSGSFPGANVLTF. DNA for the CDR3: TGCAGCGACCCAACCTCGGGTTCCTTTCCTGGGGCCAACGTCCTGACTTTC.